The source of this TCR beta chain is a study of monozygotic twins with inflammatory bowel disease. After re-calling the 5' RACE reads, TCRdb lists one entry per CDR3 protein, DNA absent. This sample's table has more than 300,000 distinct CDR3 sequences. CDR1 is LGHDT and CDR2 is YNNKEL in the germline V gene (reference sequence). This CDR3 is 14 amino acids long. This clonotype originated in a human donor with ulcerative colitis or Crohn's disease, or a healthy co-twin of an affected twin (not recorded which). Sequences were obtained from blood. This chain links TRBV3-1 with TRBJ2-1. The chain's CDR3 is CASSQKAGHNEQFF.